The 23 T cell receptor beta chains reported below all come from one sample, sequenced in a study of cytomegalovirus exposure and HLA in healthy donors. 13 Jbeta primers and 60 Vbeta primers were used for the PCR. Here immunoSEQ multiplex PCR was the method, and the copy in TCRdb shows in-frame clones only, minus some. The top ten hold under 8.5% of the sample, which has about 86,000 clones, about 70% seen once. Sequencing was carried out using PBMCs. These TCRs come from a man aged 55 to 69 in good health and CMV-seronegative.

This chain uses TRBV7-6 with TRBJ2-2; the D is unclear. The germline V gene has CDR1 SGHVS and CDR2 FNYEAQ. The V end was cut by 3 bases, the J end by 4 bases, with 6 bases between. The CDR3 extends over 13 amino acids. The CDR3 reads CASSFIPTGELFF. DNA for the CDR3: TGTGCCAGCAGCTTCATCCCCACCGGGGAGCTGTTTTTT.

The rearrangement uses TRBV7-2 and TRBJ2-3, with 8 bases lining up with TRBD1. CDR1 SGHTA and CDR2 FQGNSA come from the germline V gene. This CDR3 contains 14 residues. V shed 8 bases and J 1 base; nucleotides not matched to a gene: 5. CDR3 coding DNA: TGTGCCAGCCGCGACAGGGGAGGCACAGATACGCAGTATTTT. This gives the protein CASRDRGGTDTQYF.

J is TRBJ1-1 and V is TRBV29-1; no clear D. The CDR3 is 12 residues long. V was cut by 4 bases and J by 4 bases, with 10 bases left in between. Germline assignment: CDR1 SQVTM and CDR2 ANQGSEA. The CDR3 loop is CSVVEQSTEAFF. The CDR3 DNA sequence: TGCAGCGTTGTTGAACAGAGCACTGAAGCTTTCTTT.

This clone was seen only a few times. The rearrangement uses TRBV10-1 and TRBJ1-6; 10 nucleotides agree with TRBD1. The CDR3 has 15 amino acids. Germline V gene data show CDR1 as WNHNN and CDR2 as SYGVQD (reference sequence). V lost 2 bases and J lost 6; bases outside the gene matches: 1. The CDR3 DNA sequence: TGCGCCAGCAGTGAGGGGGACAGGGGTAATTCACCCCTCCACTTT. This gives the protein CASSEGDRGNSPLHF.

This sequence joins TRBV5-5 and TRBJ1-4, with no clear D. This CDR3 contains 16 residues. From germline, CDR1 is SGHKS and CDR2 YYEKEE (reference sequence). V was cut by 1 base and J by 7 bases, with 17 bases left in between. CDR3 in DNA: TGTGCCAGCAGCTTGTTGGCTGCGCAGGCCAGTGAAAAACTGTTTTTT. It is translated as CASSLLAAQASEKLFF.

This rearrangement joins TRBV19 to TRBJ1-5; D perhaps matches TRBD1 (5 bases). V shed 4 bases and J shed 3 bases, with 10 bases lying between them. This CDR3 spans 14 amino acids. CDR1 LNHDA and CDR2 SQIVND come from the germline V gene (reference sequence). The CDR3 reads CASSKETDNQPQHF. The CDR3 nucleotides are TGTGCCAGTAGTAAAGAGACAGACAATCAGCCCCAGCATTTT.

This clone turned up a few times. This rearrangement joins TRBV7-9 to TRBJ1-5; tentative D call: TRBD1 (6 bases). The CDR3 contains 18 residues. V dropped 1 base and J dropped 3 bases, with 19 bases sitting between them. CDR1 is SEHNR, CDR2 FQNEAQ, per germline (reference sequence). CDR3 region: CASSLGGAAGANNQPQHF. CDR3 sequence (DNA): TGTGCCAGCAGCTTAGGTGGGGCGGCAGGGGCGAACAATCAGCCCCAGCATTTT. The whole variable domain, filled in from reference TRBV7-9 and TRBJ1-5, reads DTGVSQNPRHKITKRGQNVTFRCDPISEHNRLYWYRQTLGQGPEFLTYFQNEAQLEKSRLLSDRFSAERPKGSFSTLEIQRTEQGDSAMYLCASSLGGAAGANNQPQHFGDGTRLSIL.

V and J are TRBV29-1 and TRBJ2-5, with D perhaps matching TRBD1 (6 bases). The DNA end favors TRBJ2-7, so the J call may be wrong. The CDR3 totals 17 residues. Germline V gives CDR1 SQVTM, CDR2 ANQGSEA. The CDR3 nucleotides are TGCAGCGTTGTTATGTCGAGGGGGAGATCTCGGTCCTACGAGCAGTACTTC. Translation: CSVVMSRGRSRSYEQYF.

Only a few counts were recorded for this clone. This chain connects TRBV7-2 to TRBJ2-7, with D unclear. Trimming left V 6 bases short and J 3 bases short, with 9 bases between. This CDR3 has 12 residues. Per germline, CDR1 SGHTA and CDR2 FQGNSA. The chain's CDR3 is CASSPNGYEQYF. CDR3 nucleotides: TGTGCCAGCAGTCCAAACGGCTACGAGCAGTACTTC.

This chain joins TRBV29-1 and TRBJ2-7; TRBD2 is a possible D gene (6 bases). The CDR3 runs 13 residues. The germline CDR1 and CDR2 sequences are SQVTM and ANQGSEA. The germline V and J ends were trimmed by 3 bases and 1 base, with 10 bases remaining between them. The DNA for the CDR3 is TGCAGCGTTGAGTTGGGGGGTTCCTACGAGCAGTACTTC. Translating gives CSVELGGSYEQYF.

The rearrangement joins TRBV6-6 to TRBJ2-7, with D perhaps matching TRBD2 (6 bases). The CDR3 is made up of 15 amino acids. With 4 bases removed from V and 1 base from J, the gap between germline ends came to 14 bases. Germline CDR1 MNHNY, CDR2 SVGAGI (reference sequence). The CDR3 here is CASSSPDRGSYEQYF. In DNA, the CDR3 is TGTGCCAGCAGTTCTCCCGACCGGGGGTCCTACGAGCAGTACTTC.

The CDR3 loop is CASSMGPGGARRELFF. CDR3 DNA sequence: TGTGCCAGCTCAATGGGCCCGGGGGGCGCAAGACGGGAGCTGTTTTTT. This chain connects TRBV18 to TRBJ2-2; a possible D gene is TRBD2 (7 bases). The CDR3 consists of 16 residues. Trimming shortened V by 5 bases and J by 9 bases, and 22 bases separated the two germline ends. Looked up from germline, CDR1 is KGHSH and CDR2 is LQKENI.

J is TRBJ1-2 and V is TRBV10-3, with TRBD1 matching over 7 bases. After removal of 2 bases from V and 12 bases from J, the junction contained 9 bases not matched to a gene. The V gene's germline CDR1 is ENHRY and CDR2 SYGVKD. CDR3 length equals 13 residues. CDR3 region: CAISEDTGDGHTF. The CDR3 nucleotides are TGTGCCATCAGTGAGGACACAGGGGACGGCCACACCTTC.

J is TRBJ1-1 and V is TRBV10-3, with D perhaps TRBD1 (5 bases). The V and J ends lost 9 bases and 7 bases respectively, with 18 bases between them. Germline CDR1 reads ENHRY; CDR2 reads SYGVKD. This CDR3 region has 13 residues. The CDR3 region has the DNA TGTGCCATGAGGTCGGGGGACGGAGTTGAAGCTTTCTTT. It specifies CAMRSGDGVEAFF.

This sequence joins TRBV5-6 and TRBJ2-5; 7 positions match TRBD2. The V gene's germline CDR1 is SGHDT and CDR2 YYEEEE. The ends lost 0 bases at V and 5 bases at J; junction bases unmatched: 7. The CDR3 totals 15 residues. CDR3 region: CASSLVSGEGETQYF. The CDR3 coding sequence is TGTGCCAGCAGCTTGGTATCCGGGGAGGGGGAGACCCAGTACTTC. The entire variable domain, with the rest obtained from reference TRBV5-6 and TRBJ2-5, is as follows: DAGVTQSPTHLIKTRGQQVTLRCSPKSGHDTVSWYQQALGQGPQFIFQYYEEEERQRGNFPDRFSGHQFPNYSSELNVNALLLGDSALYLCASSLVSGEGETQYFGPGTRLLVL.

The chain joins TRBV6-1 to TRBJ1-5, with 10 nucleotides matching TRBD1. Trimming at V came to 6 bases and at J to 8 bases, leaving 1 base not matched to a gene. CDR1 MNHNS and CDR2 SASEGT come from the germline V gene. The CDR3 spans 12 residues. The CDR3 here is CASSGTGEPQHF. In DNA form, the CDR3 reads TGTGCCAGCAGCGGGACAGGGGAGCCCCAGCATTTT.

The rearrangement uses TRBV25-1 and TRBJ2-3; D is possibly TRBD2 (6 bases). The CDR3 sequence is 13 residues long. CDR1 MGHDK and CDR2 SYGVNS come from the germline V gene. With 4 bases removed from V and 5 bases from J, the gap between germline ends came to 10 bases. The CDR3, as DNA: TGTGCCAGCAGTGGTGGGAGGCAAGATACGCAGTATTTT. It codes for CASSGGRQDTQYF.

In nucleotides, the CDR3 is TGTGCCAGCAGCTTACAGTCAGGGGGCACTGAAGCTTTCTTT. Translating gives CASSLQSGGTEAFF. This chain joins TRBV7-2 and TRBJ1-1; 7 bases align to TRBD1. CDR1 and CDR2 (germline): SGHTA, FQGNSA. J gave up 4 bases and V 2 bases, and 4 bases lay outside the gene matches. This CDR3 is 14 amino acids long.

The CDR3 protein is CASSQGQVTEAFF. CDR3 coding DNA: TGCGCCAGCAGCCAAGGACAGGTGACTGAAGCTTTCTTT. The chain recombines TRBV4-1 with TRBJ1-1, with D perhaps TRBD1 (6 bases). Trimming took 1 base from V and 5 from J, leaving 8 bases between them. The CDR3 extends over 13 amino acids. Germline CDR1 and CDR2: MGHRA and YSYEKL.

CDR3 amino acids: CASSLQTDYGYTF. In DNA, the CDR3 is TGTGCCAGCAGCCTCCAGACAGACTATGGCTACACCTTC. The chain carries TRBV7-9 and TRBJ1-2; D might be TRBD1 (5 bases). The CDR3 extends over 13 amino acids. Germline V gives CDR1 SEHNR, CDR2 FQNEAQ (reference sequence). V was trimmed by 5 bases and J by 3 bases, leaving 10 bases between them.

The chain carries TRBV28 and TRBJ2-7; 10 positions agree with TRBD2. There are 15 residues in the CDR3. CDR1 and CDR2 from the germline V gene are MDHEN and SYDVKM. Germline trimming cut 5 bases from V and 2 bases from J; bases unmatched to any gene: 6. CDR3 sequence reads: CASSTTSGVTYEQYF. The DNA of the CDR3 is TGTGCCAGCAGTACCACTAGCGGGGTCACCTACGAGCAGTACTTC.

This chain links TRBV2 with TRBJ2-1; perhaps TRBD2 as D (6 bases). Trimming stripped 6 bases from V and 8 bases from J, with 20 bases between. The CDR3 sequence is 15 residues long. The V gene's germline CDR1 is SNHLY and CDR2 FYNNEI. The CDR3 reads CASRPGTGPSDEQFF. CDR3 in DNA: TGTGCCAGCAGACCCGGGACTGGTCCCTCGGATGAGCAGTTCTTC. Together with reference TRBV2 and TRBJ2-1, the CDR3 gives the full variable domain: EPEVTQTPSHQVTQMGQEVILRCVPISNHLYFYWYRQILGQKVEFLVSFYNNEISEKSEIFDDQFSVERPDGSNFTLKIRSTKLEDSAMYFCASRPGTGPSDEQFFGPGTRLTVL.

This chain connects TRBV14 to TRBJ1-1; D may be TRBD1 (6 bases). Trimming pared 3 bases from V and 6 bases from J, leaving 14 bases between. CDR3 length equals 14 residues. Germline V gives CDR1 SGHDN, CDR2 FVKESK. The CDR3 coding sequence is TGTGCCAGCAGCCAGAGGGGGAGGGCTCCTGAAGCTTTCTTT. Amino acids: CASSQRGRAPEAFF.